This T cell receptor beta chain was retrieved from a study of blood T cell repertoires in COVID-19 (dated by TCRdb to 2019 to 2021). In the study overall: Collaborator samples came from the United States, Italy and Spain and covered acute and convalescent phases of COVID-19. The material from the prospective study consisted of cDNA or gDNA derived from T cells, B-cell-depleted T cells, or PBMCs. Subjects who had been exposed to COVID-19, were actively infected with it, or had recovered from it provided the deeply sampled blood TCRbeta repertoires that made up the dataset. The repertoires were made available in a free public database intended to serve as a resource for research on the immune response to SARS-CoV-2. The samples were drawn from the first 160 participants of the ongoing ImmuneRACE study and from 1,254 subjects provided by 6 global collaborators. The sample metadata nearly always contained a de-identified subject ID, COVID-19 status, age in years and sex. HLA class I and class II types, where available, came from metadata supplied by the sample provider rather than from assay-based typing.

TCRbeta CDR3 regions were amplified from genomic DNA using the immunoSEQ Assay, a bias-controlled multiplex PCR. The paper's data handling went like this. The number of nucleated cells in each sample was estimated by amplification of reference gene primers within the assay. To quantify the absolute abundance of each unique TCRbeta CDR3 rearrangement, sequence reads were collapsed and filtered. For each sample, productive Simpson clonality was calculated as the square root of Simpson's diversity index over productive rearrangements. Held by TCRdb, this immuneACCESS table contains in-frame sequences only and omits some clones. Under half of the omission traces to an unresolved V gene where checked; the cause of the rest is unknown. V, J and clone size reflect that table, while D and trimming were determined from the DNA. The sample table shows under 250,000 clones, and roughly 89% are seen once. The ten largest clonotypes hold around 6.5% of the sample.

A second Seattle source provided samples from volunteer blood donors who had recovered from COVID-19. Each collaborating institution followed its own protocols to collect whole blood in K2EDTA tubes. Collaborator samples were shipped for TCRbeta analysis as frozen whole blood, isolated PBMCs, or DNA extracted from either sample type. From the cysteine through the phenylalanine, the CDR3 covers 16 amino acids. The kept DNA is CDR3 alone, 48 bases in frame from the first base. Relative to germline, V is missing 5 bases and J is missing 0 bases, with 7 bases of the junction outside any gene match. CDR1 and CDR2 are read off the germline V gene (reference sequence) as LNHDA and SQIVND. What the authors observed across the whole study: Clinical and demographic metadata were provided uncurated, with the amount varying by source and participant.

In the case of this clone: Its recognized antigen is unknown. Base qualities are not recorded, but no much larger clone differs from it by a single base.

The sequence is built from TRBV19 and TRBJ1-5; TRBD1 agrees with 7 junctional bases. The TCR originated in a man in his fifties or sixties who had recovered from COVID-19. The specimen sequenced was peripheral blood. The base sequence is TGTGCCAGTAGTTTGGGACAGAGCTATAGCAATCAGCCCCAGCATTTT. Its translation is CASSLGQSYSNQPQHF.